Below, 28 T cell receptor beta chains from the same sample are listed, as sequenced in a study of human T cells and chemical hapten exposure. TCRdb used MiXCR to reprocess the RACE reads, holding one entry per CDR3 protein. Here the sample spans 30,000 or so distinct CDR3 sequences, approximately 5.8% being singletons. Noted time point: patch test 3, about 24 weeks after DPC sensitization. The treatment: therapeutic diphenylcyclopropenone sensitization with weekly scalp DPC. The source was whole blood, collected in connection with sensitization to the hapten diphenylcyclopropenone (DPC). The receptors derive from a man younger than 45 with alopecia areata. Some clones in this sample may be carry-over from other donors' samples.

This clonotype was observed at least ten times. V gene TRBV12-3 or TRBV12-4 combines with J gene TRBJ1-1; D is possibly TRBD1 (5 bases). V shed 3 bases and J shed 0 bases, with 14 bases lying between them. This CDR3 has 16 residues. This CDR3 reads CASSLWGLHMNTEAFF. DNA of the CDR3: TGTGCCAGCAGTTTGTGGGGACTCCACATGAACACTGAAGCTTTCTTT.

This clonotype has ten or more counts. The chain carries TRBV7-9 and TRBJ1-2; 7 positions match TRBD1. Germline CDR1 reads SEHNR; CDR2 reads FQNEAQ (reference sequence). V dropped 5 bases and J dropped 0; count of bases not matched to a gene: 6. There are 15 residues in the CDR3. Here the CDR3 DNA reads TGTGCCAGCAGCGAAGGGACAGCTGCTAACTATGGCTACACCTTC. Protein product: CASSEGTAANYGYTF.

This clonotype was seen many times. This chain uses TRBV11-2 with TRBJ2-6; D ambiguous. Per the germline V gene, CDR1 is SGHAT and CDR2 is FQNNGV. The ends were cut back, 1 base at V and 4 bases at J, with 14 bases in the middle. The length of the CDR3 is 17 residues. CDR3 sequence (DNA): TGTGCCAGCAGCTTAGTTTGGGCGGCCTCCGGGGCCAACGTCCTGACTTTC. It is translated as CASSLVWAASGANVLTF.

This clonotype was picked up a small number of times. J is TRBJ2-2 and V is TRBV3-1; 10 positions match TRBD2. This CDR3 has 16 residues. The junction had 6 bases not matched to a gene; V was cut back by 4 bases and J by 4 bases. Germline V gene lookup returns CDR1 LGHDT and CDR2 YNNKEL (reference sequence). For the CDR3, the DNA is TGTGCCAGCAGCCGCCTAGCGGGAGTAAGCACCGGGGAGCTGTTTTTT. This encodes CASSRLAGVSTGELFF.

In this sample, this clonotype turned up many times. The genes are TRBV20-1 and TRBJ2-3; D gene uncertain. From germline, CDR1 is DFQATT and CDR2 SNEGSKA (reference sequence). Trimming left V 1 base short and J 4 bases short, with 15 bases between. This CDR3 is built from 15 residues. The CDR3 spells CSARAAPGSSDTQYF. The CDR3 bases are TGCAGTGCTAGAGCAGCCCCCGGGTCGTCAGATACGCAGTATTTT.

This clonotype appeared many times. The gene calls are TRBV7-2 and TRBJ2-1; TRBD2 agrees at 10 bases. The length of the CDR3 is 18 residues. In germline, CDR1 is SGHTA, CDR2 FQGNSA. V lost 5 bases and J lost 7; bases outside the gene matches: 17. This chain's CDR3 is CASSPRGEAGGPVNEQFF. CDR3 coding DNA: TGTGCCAGCAGCCCACGAGGAGAAGCGGGAGGGCCGGTTAATGAGCAGTTCTTC.

This clonotype was recorded at least ten times. This chain joins TRBV20-1 and TRBJ2-7; D might be TRBD1 (5 bases). Between the trimmed V and J ends, which lost 6 bases and 0 bases, there was a span of 18 bases. Germline V gene data show CDR1 as DFQATT and CDR2 as SNEGSKA (reference sequence). The CDR3 contains 15 residues. For the CDR3, the DNA is TGCAGTGCCACCGGAACCCAGGGCTCCTCCTACGAGCAGTACTTC. It specifies CSATGTQGSSYEQYF.

This clonotype was detected ten times or more. This rearrangement joins TRBV27 to TRBJ1-1; TRBD1 agrees at 7 bases. The germline V gene has CDR1 MNHEY and CDR2 SMNVEV (reference sequence). The junction had 4 bases not matched to a gene; V was cut back by 5 bases and J by 1 base. This CDR3 region has 14 residues. The DNA for the CDR3 is TGTGCCAGCAGTCGACAGGGCCCGAACACTGAAGCTTTCTTT. This translates into CASSRQGPNTEAFF.

In its sample, this clonotype was seen many times. The chain employs TRBV25-1 and TRBJ2-7; 7 bases line up with TRBD1. Germline CDR1 and CDR2: MGHDK and SYGVNS. Unmatched junction bases numbered 7, after V lost 3 bases and J lost 2 bases. The CDR3 runs 15 residues. CDR3 sequence reads: CASSDQPTGAYEQYF. The CDR3 region has the DNA TGTGCCAGCAGTGATCAACCCACAGGGGCCTACGAGCAGTACTTC.

This clonotype showed up many times. The chain carries TRBV6-6 and TRBJ2-7, with TRBD2 matching over 12 bases. The germline gives CDR1 MNHNY, CDR2 SVGAGI (reference sequence). Trimming cost V 1 base and J 5 bases; bases outside gene matches: 6. The CDR3 contains 16 residues. CDR3 sequence reads: CASSYFLAGGTHEQYF. The CDR3 region has the DNA TGTGCCAGCAGTTACTTTCTAGCGGGAGGGACTCACGAGCAGTACTTC.

This clonotype was recorded at least ten times. The chain employs TRBV5-4 and TRBJ2-7, with D possibly TRBD2 on 5 matching bases. V shed 0 bases and J shed 4 bases, with 17 bases lying between them. This CDR3 contains 16 residues. CDR1 and CDR2 from the germline V gene are SGHNT and YYREEE (reference sequence). The CDR3: CASSLGAAPNIYEQYF. The CDR3 DNA reads as TGTGCCAGCAGCTTGGGAGCGGCCCCAAATATTTACGAGCAGTACTTC. The full variable domain, rest sourced from reference TRBV5-4 and TRBJ2-7, is ETGVTQSPTHLIKTRGQQVTLRCSSQSGHNTVSWYQQALGQGPQFIFQYYREEENGRGNFPPRFSGLQFPNYSSELNVNALELDDSALYLCASSLGAAPNIYEQYFGPGTRLTVT.

Ten or more counts support this clonotype. Here the CDR3 reads CASSVSGYNEQFF. Here the CDR3 DNA reads TGTGCCAGCAGCGTGTCGGGCTACAATGAGCAGTTCTTC. J is TRBJ2-1 and V is TRBV7-9; no clear D. With 5 bases removed from V and 3 bases from J, the gap between germline ends came to 8 bases. This CDR3 has 13 amino acids. Looked up from germline, CDR1 is SEHNR and CDR2 is FQNEAQ (reference sequence).

This clonotype was detected many times. V gene TRBV20-1 combines with J gene TRBJ2-5; tentative D call: TRBD2 (5 bases). The germline V gene has CDR1 DFQATT and CDR2 SNEGSKA (reference sequence). V lost 4 bases to trimming and J lost 1 base, with 13 bases between them. CDR3 length: 14 amino acids. The CDR3 DNA is TGCAGTGCTATGATCCCGGGATTCCAAGAGACCCAGTACTTC. It yields the protein CSAMIPGFQETQYF.

This clonotype occurred many times. The V call is TRBV5-1, the J call TRBJ1-1; D gene unclear. CDR1 is SGHRS and CDR2 is YFSETQ in the germline V gene. The germline V and J ends were trimmed by 7 bases and 0 bases, with 7 bases remaining between them. The CDR3 consists of 12 residues. CDR3 bases: TGCGCCAGCGCATCGATGAACACTGAAGCTTTCTTT. Protein sequence: CASASMNTEAFF.

There are many counts of this clonotype. V gene TRBV7-9 combines with J gene TRBJ2-7, with 7 bases that match TRBD2. V lost 5 bases to trimming and J lost 1 base; unmatched junction nucleotides: 5. There are 14 residues in the CDR3. CDR1 and CDR2 (germline): SEHNR, FQNEAQ (reference sequence). CDR3 in DNA: TGTGCCAGCAGCCTACCGGGAGGTTCCTACGAGCAGTACTTC. Translating it yields CASSLPGGSYEQYF.

This clonotype appeared many times. V gene TRBV30 combines with J gene TRBJ1-1, with TRBD1 as a possible D gene (5 bases). This CDR3 comprises 16 residues. Trimming removed 1 base from V and 1 base from J, with 16 bases in between. In germline, CDR1 is GTSNPN, CDR2 SVGIG (reference sequence). As DNA, the CDR3 is TGTGCCTGGAGTGGGGCCCAGACAGACCGGAACACTGAAGCTTTCTTT. Protein sequence: CAWSGAQTDRNTEAFF.

The sample holds many counts of this clonotype. The J gene is TRBJ1-5, the V gene TRBV6-5; D is possibly TRBD1 (5 bases). Between the trimmed V and J ends, which lost 0 bases and 6 bases, there was a span of 12 bases. This CDR3 comprises 15 residues. Germline V gene lookup returns CDR1 MNHEY and CDR2 SVGAGI. For the CDR3, the DNA is TGTGCCAGCAGTTACTCGAAAGGGGCCGGTCAGCCCCAGCATTTT. It yields the protein CASSYSKGAGQPQHF.

This clonotype came up many times. The chain links TRBV12-3 or TRBV12-4 to TRBJ1-2; no clear D gene. This CDR3 spans 17 amino acids. V dropped 1 base and J dropped 3 bases, with 18 bases sitting between them. CDR3 loop: CASSLEGAATAYYGYTF. In DNA, the CDR3 is TGTGCCAGCAGTTTAGAAGGAGCCGCTACCGCTTACTATGGCTACACCTTC.

This clonotype was seen repeatedly, ten times or more. The J gene is TRBJ1-2, the V gene TRBV29-1; TRBD1 is a possible D gene (6 bases). The CDR3 totals 11 residues. Trimming left V 3 bases short and J 7 bases short, with 9 bases between. The germline CDR1 and CDR2 sequences are SQVTM and ANQGSEA. DNA of the CDR3: TGCAGCGTTGAGGGGGCTTTTGGCTACACCTTC. Its protein is CSVEGAFGYTF.

This clonotype was recorded at least ten times. The V gene is TRBV13, the J gene TRBJ1-4; 8 bases match TRBD1. This CDR3 is built from 14 residues. The trim removed 6 bases at V and 3 bases at J, leaving 3 bases unmatched. Germline values: CDR1 PRHDT, CDR2 FYEKMQ (reference sequence). CDR3 bases: TGTGCCAGCAGTTTGGACAGGGCTAATGAAAAACTGTTTTTT. The encoded protein is CASSLDRANEKLFF.

This clonotype was recorded many times. This rearrangement joins TRBV2 to TRBJ1-3; a weak D match, TRBD1 (5 bases). The CDR3 consists of 14 residues. Germline V gives CDR1 SNHLY, CDR2 FYNNEI. Between the trimmed V and J ends, which lost 3 bases and 4 bases, there was a span of 10 bases. This CDR3 reads CASSDGQGGNTIYF. CDR3 nucleotides: TGTGCCAGCAGTGACGGCCAGGGCGGAAACACCATATATTTT.

In its sample, this clonotype was seen many times. The rearrangement uses TRBV6-6 and TRBJ2-5, with D tentatively TRBD2 (6 bases). Trimming pared 7 bases from V and 4 bases from J, leaving 16 bases between. The length of the CDR3 is 14 residues. In germline, CDR1 is MNHNY, CDR2 SVGAGI (reference sequence). As DNA, the CDR3 is TGTGCCAGCAAAGAAGACGGGAGAGTAGAGACCCAGTACTTC. Translation: CASKEDGRVETQYF.

The sample holds many counts of this clonotype. The genes are TRBV4-3 and TRBJ2-7, with TRBD2 identical over 10 bases. The ends lost 8 bases at V and 3 bases at J; junction bases unmatched: 7. The germline CDR1 and CDR2 sequences are LGHNA and YSLEER. CDR3 size: 14 residues. CDR3: CASDGSSGSYEQYF. CDR3 DNA: TGCGCCAGCGACGGTTCTAGCGGGAGCTACGAGCAGTACTTC.

This clonotype was counted at least ten times. V gene TRBV6-5 combines with J gene TRBJ1-5, with D perhaps TRBD1 (6 bases). The CDR3 is 17 amino acids. V lost 5 bases and J 6 bases, leaving 23 bases between the germline ends. CDR1 is MNHEY and CDR2 is SVGAGI in the germline V gene. DNA of the CDR3: TGTGCCAGCAGTCCAGGCCCGACAGGTGAAGTGGGTCAGCCCCAGCATTTT. Protein: CASSPGPTGEVGQPQHF.

Many counts were recorded for this clonotype. J is TRBJ2-7 and V is TRBV7-2, with D possibly being TRBD2 (6 bases). Per germline, CDR1 SGHTA and CDR2 FQGNSA. The CDR3 totals 15 residues. V lost 0 bases and J lost 0, with 9 bases in between. The CDR3 bases are TGTGCCAGCAGCTTAGCGGGACTCCCCTCCTACGAGCAGTACTTC. Residues: CASSLAGLPSYEQYF.

This clonotype was found many times. V gene TRBV5-5 combines with J gene TRBJ1-5; TRBD1 agrees at 8 bases. The CDR3 spans 14 residues. CDR1 is SGHKS, CDR2 YYEKEE, per germline (reference sequence). V lost 2 bases and J lost 7; bases outside the gene matches: 5. CDR3 region: CASSLDRGGQPQHF. CDR3 nucleotides: TGTGCCAGCAGCTTAGACAGGGGAGGGCAGCCCCAGCATTTT.

This clonotype was recorded many times. The CDR3 reads CASSMTPYEQYF. The CDR3, as DNA: TGTGCCAGTAGTATGACCCCCTACGAGCAGTACTTC. J is TRBJ2-7 and V is TRBV19, with D hard to call. Trimming cost V 3 bases and J 2 bases, with 5 bases left between them. In germline, CDR1 is LNHDA, CDR2 SQIVND (reference sequence). There are 12 residues in the CDR3.

This clonotype was observed at least ten times. The chain has TRBV14 and TRBJ2-5; 8 positions match TRBD1. This CDR3 is 15 amino acids long. Germline V gives CDR1 SGHDN, CDR2 FVKESK. V lost 3 bases and J lost 5; bases outside the gene matches: 8. The CDR3: CASSQLDRGGETQYF. The CDR3 DNA reads as TGTGCCAGCAGCCAGCTTGACAGGGGCGGGGAGACCCAGTACTTC.